A single sample gave rise to the 7 T cell receptor beta chains below, sequenced in a study of control samples from healthy donors and cancer patients. Sequencing used immunoSEQ multiplex PCR; TCRdb keeps in-frame clones, though not all of them. The profile covers 400,000 to 500,000 clones, with roughly 90% appearing a single time and roughly 6.4% taken by the ten largest. Sequenced material: PBMCs. All receptors derive from a man aged 40-49 years with head and neck cancer.

The chain couples TRBV28 to TRBJ1-5, with unresolved D. Germline V gene sequence: CDR1 MDHEN, CDR2 SYDVKM. V was trimmed by 4 bases and J by 3 bases, leaving 13 bases between them. The CDR3 sequence is 15 residues long. CDR3 region: CASSSPQHNNQPQHF. The DNA for the CDR3 is TGTGCCAGCAGTTCCCCCCAACACAACAATCAGCCCCAGCATTTT.

This chain links TRBV6-5 with TRBJ1-2; D ambiguous. The V gene lost 6 bases and the J gene lost 4 bases, with 12 bases spanning the gap. The CDR3 is 13 residues long. Germline values: CDR1 MNHEY, CDR2 SVGAGI. The DNA of the CDR3 is TGTGCCAGCAGCGATGAGGGAAGCTATGGCTACACCTTC. This sequence encodes CASSDEGSYGYTF.

J is TRBJ2-1 and V is TRBV28, with D perhaps TRBD2 (6 bases). Germline CDR1 and CDR2: MDHEN and SYDVKM. Trimming shortened V by 6 bases and J by 0 bases, and 18 bases separated the two germline ends. The CDR3 is 17 residues long. The CDR3 sequence: CASRLGTGSPSYNEQFF. The CDR3 bases are TGTGCCAGCAGACTAGGGACTGGGAGCCCCTCCTACAATGAGCAGTTCTTC.

This clone was picked up one time. The chain combines TRBV7-2 with TRBJ1-2; the D gene is possibly TRBD1 (5 bases). The CDR3 spans 16 residues. Trimming pared 4 bases from V and 1 base from J, leaving 16 bases between. Looked up from germline, CDR1 is SGHTA and CDR2 is FQGNSA. The chain's CDR3 is CASSWGRRTFNYGYTF. CDR3 in DNA: TGTGCCAGCAGCTGGGGACGGCGGACCTTTAACTATGGCTACACCTTC.

The chain uses TRBV2 and TRBJ2-3; D is possibly TRBD2 (7 bases). V was shortened by 2 bases and J by 0 bases, with 24 bases between the two germline ends. The CDR3 extends over 20 amino acids. The V gene's germline CDR1 is SNHLY and CDR2 FYNNEI. The CDR3 spells CASSEPLAGANSYSTDTQYF. In nucleotides, the CDR3 is TGTGCCAGCAGTGAACCCTTGGCGGGGGCGAACTCTTATAGCACAGATACGCAGTATTTT. The full variable domain, completed using reference TRBV2 and TRBJ2-3, is EPEVTQTPSHQVTQMGQEVILRCVPISNHLYFYWYRQILGQKVEFLVSFYNNEISEKSEIFDDQFSVERPDGSNFTLKIRSTKLEDSAMYFCASSEPLAGANSYSTDTQYFGPGTRLTVL.

This clone was seen just once. V and J are TRBV3-1 (or the pseudogene TRBV3-2) and TRBJ1-2, with unresolved D. The germline V and J ends were trimmed by 2 bases and 7 bases, with 5 bases remaining between them. This CDR3 contains 11 residues. The V gene's germline CDR1 is LGHDT and CDR2 YNNKEL (reference sequence). The CDR3 spells CASSQSGGYTF. CDR3 in DNA: TGTGCCAGCAGCCAAAGTGGTGGCTACACCTTC.

The V gene is TRBV4-1, the J gene TRBJ1-1, with 7 bases that match TRBD1. The trim removed 1 base at V and 0 bases at J, leaving 2 bases unmatched. Germline V lookup: CDR1 MGHRA, CDR2 YSYEKL. This CDR3 is built from 15 residues. CDR3 in DNA: TGCGCCAGCAGCCAAGGCGACAGGGTGAACACTGAAGCTTTCTTT. This translates into CASSQGDRVNTEAFF.